The rows below give T cell receptor beta chains drawn from one sample of a study of CD8 T cells in ankylosing spondylitis. Using its own MiXCR run on the 5' RACE reads, TCRdb lists one record per CDR3 protein. Of 250,000 to 300,000 distinct CDR3 sequences listed, 20% are singletons. Sequenced sample: blood, either unsorted or a sorted T cell fraction (not recorded which). The receptors were sampled from a male donor with ankylosing spondylitis or in good health (not recorded which). Each CDR3 is given with its conserved first and last residue. The D gene is left open where the match is weak. Clone size is given for some rows only: seen once, a few or many times, or a class if the clone is expanded.

D,size,J,V,CDR3,DNA
TRBD1,.,TRBJ2-3,TRBV28,CASRPGTGPTADTQYF,TGTGCCAGCAGACCCGGGACAGGCCCTACTGCAGATACGCAGTATTTT
TRBD1,.,TRBJ2-3,TRBV27,CASSSRGPVTDTQYF,TGTGCCAGCAGTTCCAGGGGGCCGGTCACAGATACGCAGTATTTT
.,.,TRBJ2-1,TRBV19,CASSSGPRYNEQFF,TGTGCCAGTAGTAGCGGGCCACGCTACAATGAGCAGTTCTTC
.,.,TRBJ2-5,TRBV24-1,CATSGSRGPTGTQYF,TGTGCCACCAGTGGTTCTCGGGGTCCGACAGGGACCCAGTACTTC
TRBD2,many,TRBJ2-1,TRBV5-1,CASSLRTSGGLNEQFF,TGCGCCAGCAGCCTACGGACTAGCGGGGGGTTGAATGAGCAGTTCTTC
.,few,TRBJ2-3,TRBV7-3,CASSFLRNTDTQYF,TGTGCCAGCAGCTTCCTACGAAACACAGATACGCAGTATTTT
TRBD1,many,TRBJ2-5,TRBV9,CASSVGQGVQETQYF,TGTGCCAGCAGCGTAGGACAGGGTGTCCAAGAGACCCAGTACTTC
.,.,TRBJ2-1,TRBV7-9,CASSRGQTSYNEQFF,TGTGCCAGCAGCCGAGGACAGACCTCCTACAATGAGCAGTTCTTC
.,.,TRBJ1-2,TRBV2,CASTVGRDYGYTF,TGTGCCAGCACGGTGGGGCGCGACTATGGCTACACCTTC
.,.,TRBJ2-3,TRBV11-2,CASSPQPRDTQYF,TGTGCCAGCAGCCCCCAGCCTAGGGATACGCAGTATTTT
TRBD1,few,TRBJ1-2,TRBV6-1,CASGGQGNYGYTF,TGTGCCAGCGGAGGACAGGGAAACTATGGCTACACCTTC
TRBD1,.,TRBJ2-5,TRBV2,CASTEQGYQETQYF,TGTGCCAGCACCGAACAGGGGTACCAAGAGACCCAGTACTTC
.,few,TRBJ1-3,TRBV7-6,CASSLTTGFSGNTIYF,TGTGCCAGCAGCCTTACTACAGGGTTCTCTGGAAACACCATATATTTT
.,few,TRBJ2-4,TRBV24-1,CAVLPLLGKNIQYF,TGTGCCGTTCTCCCATTACTGGGCAAAAACATTCAGTACTTC
.,few,TRBJ1-1,TRBV5-1,CASKAGPSMNTEAFF,TGCGCCAGCAAGGCGGGACCTTCTATGAACACTGAAGCTTTCTTT
.,few,TRBJ2-1,TRBV5-1,CASSLDEKGNNEQFF,TGCGCCAGCAGCTTGGACGAGAAGGGGAACAATGAGCAGTTCTTC
TRBD1,few,TRBJ2-1,TRBV5-1,CASSLRDRDQYGVNEQFF,TGCGCCAGCAGCTTGAGGGACAGGGATCAGTACGGGGTTAATGAGCAGTTCTTC
TRBD2,few,TRBJ2-1,TRBV25-1,CASSGTRLNNEQFF,TGTGCCAGCAGTGGGACTAGACTTAACAATGAGCAGTTCTTC
.,few,TRBJ2-6,TRBV7-2,CASSLALGANVLTF,TGTGCCAGCAGCTTAGCGTTAGGGGCCAACGTCCTGACTTTC
TRBD2,.,TRBJ2-1,TRBV24-1,CATSDTGTSVYNEQFF,TGTGCCACCAGTGACACCGGGACTAGCGTATACAATGAGCAGTTCTTC
TRBD1,many,TRBJ1-4,TRBV7-8,CASSQQQGVTNEKLFF,TGTGCCAGCAGCCAACAACAGGGGGTAACTAATGAAAAACTGTTTTTT
.,few,TRBJ2-1,TRBV28,CASSPPGILANEQFF,TGTGCCAGCAGCCCCCCGGGGATACTCGCCAATGAGCAGTTCTTC
.,.,TRBJ2-3,TRBV7-2,CASSLGLQAVTDTQYF,TGTGCCAGCAGCTTAGGGCTTCAGGCGGTCACAGATACGCAGTATTTT
.,.,TRBJ1-4,TRBV20-1,CSAEPGVRANEKLFF,TGCAGTGCTGAGCCCGGGGTGAGGGCTAATGAAAAACTGTTTTTT
TRBD2,.,TRBJ2-5,TRBV28,CASGTDGAGVRETQYF,TGTGCCAGCGGGACCGATGGTGCGGGAGTTAGAGAGACCCAGTACTTC
.,many,TRBJ2-3,TRBV7-3,CASSPKSGRADTQYF,TGTGCCAGCAGCCCAAAAAGCGGGCGGGCAGATACGCAGTATTTT
TRBD2,few,TRBJ2-3,TRBV12-3/TRBV12-4,CASRPAGGPTDTQYF,TGTGCCAGCAGACCCGCGGGGGGGCCCACAGATACGCAGTATTTT
TRBD1,.,TRBJ1-5,TRBV12-3/TRBV12-4,CASSLRDGTGLWGMGNQPQHF,TGTGCCAGCAGTTTAAGAGACGGGACAGGGTTATGGGGAATGGGTAATCAGCCCCAGCATTTT
.,.,TRBJ2-2,TRBV11-3,CASSLDGQNTGELFF,TGTGCCAGCAGCTTAGATGGGCAGAACACCGGGGAGCTGTTTTTT
.,few,TRBJ1-6,TRBV4-2,CASSQEGAPLTLHF,TGTGCCAGCAGCCAAGAGGGGGCCCCATTGACCCTCCACTTT
TRBD2,few,TRBJ2-1,TRBV7-7,CASSQELAGGTYNEQFF,TGTGCCAGCAGCCAAGAACTAGCGGGAGGTACCTACAATGAGCAGTTCTTC
.,.,TRBJ2-5,TRBV20-1,CSARLAFEQTQYF,TGCAGTGCTAGACTAGCGTTCGAACAGACCCAGTACTTC
TRBD1,many,TRBJ1-5,TRBV6-1,CASSQDRVGHQPQHF,TGTGCCAGCAGCCAGGACAGGGTAGGCCATCAGCCCCAGCATTTT
.,.,TRBJ2-1,TRBV5-6,CASSLVGRDIPSDEQFF,TGTGCCAGCAGCTTGGTCGGCCGGGACATCCCATCCGATGAGCAGTTCTTC
.,many,TRBJ1-5,TRBV25-1,CASSGGTGFSNQPQHF,TGTGCCAGCAGTGGAGGGACCGGATTTAGCAATCAGCCCCAGCATTTT
.,.,TRBJ1-2,TRBV5-1,CASSSGQGAGNNYGYTF,TGCGCCAGCAGCTCCGGGCAGGGAGCGGGAAACAATTATGGCTACACCTTC
TRBD1,.,TRBJ2-3,TRBV12-3/TRBV12-4,CASQGDVLGLGADTQYF,TGTGCCAGCCAGGGGGACGTTCTGGGGTTGGGAGCAGATACGCAGTATTTT
.,many,TRBJ1-3,TRBV12-3/TRBV12-4,CASRRAPGNTIYF,TGTGCCAGCAGGCGAGCCCCTGGAAACACCATATATTTT